A selection of T cell receptor beta chains follows, all from one sample in a study of cytomegalovirus exposure and HLA in healthy donors. The table came from immunoSEQ multiplex PCR; TCRdb's copy has only in-frame clones and leaves some out. The sample has hundreds of thousands of clones, approximately 88% seen once. The sequenced material came from PBMCs. All receptors derive from a boy aged 2-9 years in good health and CMV-seronegative. Both conserved end residues are part of each CDR3. The D gene is left open where the match is weak. Clone sizes are given selectively: once, few, many, or a class where the clone is expanded.

d_call,v_call,j_call,clone_size,cdr3_length,cdr3_aa,cdr3_nt
-,TRBV5-6,TRBJ1-1,-,13,CASSTGLNTEAFF,TGTGCCAGCAGTACAGGGTTGAACACTGAAGCTTTCTTT
TRBD1,TRBV4-1,TRBJ1-2,-,13,CASSQAGRGGYTF,TGCGCCAGCAGCCAAGCCGGCAGGGGGGGCTACACCTTC
-,TRBV11-1,TRBJ2-7,-,14,CASSPWDTAYEQYF,TGTGCCAGCAGCCCCTGGGACACAGCCTACGAGCAGTACTTC
-,TRBV2,TRBJ1-2,-,14,CATQAGESNYGYTF,TGTGCCACCCAAGCCGGGGAGTCTAACTATGGCTACACCTTC
TRBD1,TRBV5-1,TRBJ1-1,few,15,CASSYRQGRDTEAFF,TGCGCCAGCAGCTACCGACAGGGACGGGACACTGAAGCTTTCTTT
-,TRBV10-3,TRBJ2-7,-,12,CAISETGNEQYF,TGTGCCATCAGTGAAACAGGGAACGAGCAGTACTTC
TRBD2,TRBV20-1,TRBJ2-5,-,11,CSIAGQETQYF,TGCAGTATAGCGGGGCAAGAGACCCAGTACTTC
TRBD2,TRBV7-7,TRBJ2-2,-,14,CASSPLGGTGELFF,TGTGCTAGCAGCCCCCTCGGGGGGACCGGGGAGCTGTTTTTT
-,TRBV21-1,TRBJ1-2,-,15,CASSKAPGTNYGYTF,TGTGCCAGCAGCAAAGCACCGGGTACGAACTATGGCTACACCTTC
-,TRBV4-1,TRBJ1-5,-,14,CASSTWDTNQPQHF,TGCGCCAGCAGCACCTGGGACACCAATCAGCCCCAGCATTTT
-,TRBV7-9,TRBJ2-1,-,12,CASSLKAGLQFF,TGTGCCAGCAGCCTCAAAGCTGGTCTGCAGTTCTTC
-,TRBV10-2,TRBJ2-7,-,12,CAAGDRPYEQYF,TGCGCCGCAGGGGACCGACCCTACGAGCAGTACTTC
-,TRBV2,TRBJ1-5,-,15,CASKLQGNSNQPQHF,TGTGCCAGCAAGCTCCAGGGGAATAGCAATCAGCCCCAGCATTTT
-,TRBV7-6,TRBJ1-1,-,14,CASSLGWGDTEAFF,TGTGCCAGCAGCTTAGGCTGGGGGGACACTGAAGCTTTCTTT
-,TRBV20-1,TRBJ1-1,few,11,CSARVGAEAFF,TGCAGTGCTAGAGTCGGGGCTGAAGCTTTCTTT
-,TRBV2,TRBJ2-2,-,15,CASKFEAAAAGELFF,TGTGCCAGCAAATTTGAGGCGGCCGCGGCCGGGGAGCTGTTTTTT
-,TRBV9,TRBJ2-3,-,12,CASSVSLDTQYF,TGTGCCAGCAGCGTAAGCTTGGATACGCAGTATTTT
TRBD1,TRBV25-1,TRBJ1-5,-,15,CASSPRTGANQPQHF,TGTGCCAGCAGCCCTCGGACAGGGGCTAATCAGCCCCAGCATTTT
TRBD2,TRBV6-4,TRBJ2-1,many,16,CASSPTGTSGYNEQFF,TGTGCCAGCAGCCCCACCGGGACTAGCGGCTACAATGAGCAGTTCTTC
TRBD1,TRBV7-8,TRBJ1-2,-,16,CASSRSPGTEGYGYTF,TGTGCCAGCAGCCGCTCGCCGGGGACAGAGGGCTATGGCTACACCTTC
TRBD1,TRBV30,TRBJ1-2,-,14,CAWKGQGRNYGYTF,TGTGCCTGGAAGGGACAGGGTAGAAACTATGGCTACACCTTC
-,TRBV7-9,TRBJ2-5,-,16,CASSLVGRPEEETQYF,TGTGCCAGCAGCTTAGTCGGCAGGCCGGAAGAAGAGACCCAGTACTTC
TRBD1,TRBV19,TRBJ1-1,-,13,CASSIRGTGEAFF,TGTGCCAGTAGTATTCGGGGGACAGGTGAAGCTTTCTTT
-,TRBV30,TRBJ1-5,few,15,CAWSGRGGAGQPQHF,TGTGCCTGGAGTGGGCGGGGGGGCGCGGGTCAGCCCCAGCATTTT
-,TRBV6-6,TRBJ2-7,-,13,CASSYGEVYEQYF,TGTGCCAGCAGTTACGGGGAGGTCTACGAGCAGTACTTC
TRBD1,TRBV5-1,TRBJ1-1,-,13,CASSWGTGLEAFF,TGCGCCAGCAGCTGGGGGACAGGGTTGGAAGCTTTCTTT
-,TRBV2,TRBJ2-7,-,14,CASSTPGLSYEQYF,TGTGCCAGCAGTACCCCTGGACTGTCCTACGAGCAGTACTTC
TRBD2,TRBV5-1,TRBJ2-1,-,16,CASSLERGTSGNEQFF,TGCGCCAGCAGCTTGGAAAGGGGGACTAGCGGCAATGAGCAGTTCTTC
-,TRBV28,TRBJ2-2,-,15,CASSLLQGSTGELFF,TGTGCCAGCAGTTTATTACAGGGCAGCACCGGGGAGCTGTTTTTT
-,TRBV7-7,TRBJ2-5,-,13,CASSPQTEETQYF,TGTGCTAGCAGCCCCCAGACAGAAGAGACCCAGTACTTC
-,TRBV6-1,TRBJ2-1,-,11,CASIGPNEQFF,TGTGCCAGCATCGGTCCTAATGAGCAGTTCTTC
TRBD1,TRBV14,TRBJ1-2,-,19,CASSQDSWGQGSTNYGYTF,TGTGCCAGCAGCCAAGATAGTTGGGGACAGGGGTCAACTAACTATGGCTACACCTTC
-,TRBV27,TRBJ1-1,few,13,CASSLRSGTEAFF,TGTGCCAGCAGTTTACGTAGCGGGACTGAAGCTTTCTTT
-,TRBV7-2,TRBJ2-1,-,16,CASSLVGRPKPGEQFF,TGTGCCAGCAGCTTAGTTGGTCGACCAAAGCCGGGGGAGCAGTTCTTC
-,TRBV30,TRBJ2-7,-,13,CAWSEEGAYEQYF,TGTGCCTGGAGTGAGGAGGGGGCTTACGAGCAGTACTTC
-,TRBV6-1,TRBJ1-2,-,12,CASRTGSNGYTF,TGTGCCAGCAGGACGGGATCCAATGGCTACACCTTC
TRBD2,TRBV9,TRBJ2-1,-,16,CASSPRTSGTYNEQFF,TGTGCCAGCAGCCCCCGGACTAGCGGGACCTACAATGAGCAGTTCTTC
-,TRBV4-1,TRBJ2-7,-,14,CASSQAPESYEQYF,TGCGCCAGCAGCCAGGCCCCCGAATCCTACGAGCAGTACTTC
-,TRBV5-1,TRBJ1-4,few,12,CASSWGDEKLFF,TGCGCCAGCAGCTGGGGGGATGAAAAACTGTTTTTT
TRBD1,TRBV13,TRBJ1-2,-,15,CASSSRTGPNYGYTF,TGTGCCAGCAGCTCTAGGACAGGGCCTAACTATGGCTACACCTTC
TRBD1,TRBV4-1,TRBJ2-7,once,19,CASSQTGGLHPSSPDEQYF,TGCGCCAGCAGCCAGACAGGGGGCCTTCACCCCAGTAGTCCGGACGAGCAGTACTTC
-,TRBV27,TRBJ1-2,-,13,CASSLSSGIGYTF,TGTGCCAGCAGTTTATCGTCAGGGATCGGCTACACCTTC
TRBD1,TRBV7-8,TRBJ2-7,-,12,CASSYDRAGQYF,TGTGCCAGCAGCTACGACAGGGCTGGGCAGTACTTC
-,TRBV6-5,TRBJ1-5,-,13,CASSGYSNQPQHF,TGTGCCAGCAGCGGGTATAGCAATCAGCCCCAGCATTTT
TRBD1,TRBV19,TRBJ1-2,-,13,CASIGQGADGYTF,TGTGCCAGTATCGGGCAGGGGGCTGATGGCTACACCTTC
-,TRBV6-6,TRBJ2-4,-,16,CASSYSIGAPKNIQYF,TGTGCCAGCAGTTACTCGATAGGGGCGCCTAAAAACATTCAGTACTTC
TRBD1,TRBV13,TRBJ1-2,-,13,CASSHDDRDGYTF,TGTGCCAGCAGCCACGATGACAGGGACGGCTACACCTTC
-,TRBV9,TRBJ2-3,-,16,CASSVNTGIGTDTQYF,TGTGCCAGCAGCGTAAATACCGGGATCGGCACAGATACGCAGTATTTT
-,TRBV25-1,TRBJ2-3,-,15,CASSHPGSNTDTQYF,TGTGCCAGCAGCCACCCCGGGAGTAACACAGATACGCAGTATTTT
-,TRBV6-4,TRBJ2-3,-,17,CASSDRVWRTSTDTQYF,TGTGCCAGCAGTGACAGGGTTTGGCGGACTAGCACAGATACGCAGTATTTT
TRBD2,TRBV9,TRBJ2-1,-,15,CASSEAGDPYNEQFF,TGTGCCAGCAGCGAGGCGGGAGACCCCTACAATGAGCAGTTCTTC
TRBD1,TRBV5-1,TRBJ1-1,-,13,CASAQGMNTEAFF,TGCGCCAGTGCACAGGGGATGAACACTGAAGCTTTCTTT
-,TRBV27,TRBJ1-4,-,16,CASSPAPRDSNEKLFF,TGTGCCAGCAGCCCGGCCCCCCGGGACTCCAATGAAAAACTGTTTTTT
-,TRBV7-8,TRBJ1-5,-,14,CASSLGGLAQPQHF,TGTGCCAGCAGCCTGGGGGGGTTGGCTCAGCCCCAGCATTTT
-,TRBV2,TRBJ1-2,-,14,CASSEVRVPYGYTF,TGTGCCAGCAGTGAAGTCAGGGTCCCCTATGGCTACACCTTC
-,TRBV5-1,TRBJ1-1,-,17,CASSSPGRGGMNTEAFF,TGCGCCAGCAGCTCGCCGGGACGGGGGGGAATGAACACTGAAGCTTTCTTT
-,TRBV27,TRBJ1-2,-,15,CASSLRTGNSYGYTF,TGTGCCAGCAGTTTACGGACGGGGAACTCCTATGGCTACACCTTC